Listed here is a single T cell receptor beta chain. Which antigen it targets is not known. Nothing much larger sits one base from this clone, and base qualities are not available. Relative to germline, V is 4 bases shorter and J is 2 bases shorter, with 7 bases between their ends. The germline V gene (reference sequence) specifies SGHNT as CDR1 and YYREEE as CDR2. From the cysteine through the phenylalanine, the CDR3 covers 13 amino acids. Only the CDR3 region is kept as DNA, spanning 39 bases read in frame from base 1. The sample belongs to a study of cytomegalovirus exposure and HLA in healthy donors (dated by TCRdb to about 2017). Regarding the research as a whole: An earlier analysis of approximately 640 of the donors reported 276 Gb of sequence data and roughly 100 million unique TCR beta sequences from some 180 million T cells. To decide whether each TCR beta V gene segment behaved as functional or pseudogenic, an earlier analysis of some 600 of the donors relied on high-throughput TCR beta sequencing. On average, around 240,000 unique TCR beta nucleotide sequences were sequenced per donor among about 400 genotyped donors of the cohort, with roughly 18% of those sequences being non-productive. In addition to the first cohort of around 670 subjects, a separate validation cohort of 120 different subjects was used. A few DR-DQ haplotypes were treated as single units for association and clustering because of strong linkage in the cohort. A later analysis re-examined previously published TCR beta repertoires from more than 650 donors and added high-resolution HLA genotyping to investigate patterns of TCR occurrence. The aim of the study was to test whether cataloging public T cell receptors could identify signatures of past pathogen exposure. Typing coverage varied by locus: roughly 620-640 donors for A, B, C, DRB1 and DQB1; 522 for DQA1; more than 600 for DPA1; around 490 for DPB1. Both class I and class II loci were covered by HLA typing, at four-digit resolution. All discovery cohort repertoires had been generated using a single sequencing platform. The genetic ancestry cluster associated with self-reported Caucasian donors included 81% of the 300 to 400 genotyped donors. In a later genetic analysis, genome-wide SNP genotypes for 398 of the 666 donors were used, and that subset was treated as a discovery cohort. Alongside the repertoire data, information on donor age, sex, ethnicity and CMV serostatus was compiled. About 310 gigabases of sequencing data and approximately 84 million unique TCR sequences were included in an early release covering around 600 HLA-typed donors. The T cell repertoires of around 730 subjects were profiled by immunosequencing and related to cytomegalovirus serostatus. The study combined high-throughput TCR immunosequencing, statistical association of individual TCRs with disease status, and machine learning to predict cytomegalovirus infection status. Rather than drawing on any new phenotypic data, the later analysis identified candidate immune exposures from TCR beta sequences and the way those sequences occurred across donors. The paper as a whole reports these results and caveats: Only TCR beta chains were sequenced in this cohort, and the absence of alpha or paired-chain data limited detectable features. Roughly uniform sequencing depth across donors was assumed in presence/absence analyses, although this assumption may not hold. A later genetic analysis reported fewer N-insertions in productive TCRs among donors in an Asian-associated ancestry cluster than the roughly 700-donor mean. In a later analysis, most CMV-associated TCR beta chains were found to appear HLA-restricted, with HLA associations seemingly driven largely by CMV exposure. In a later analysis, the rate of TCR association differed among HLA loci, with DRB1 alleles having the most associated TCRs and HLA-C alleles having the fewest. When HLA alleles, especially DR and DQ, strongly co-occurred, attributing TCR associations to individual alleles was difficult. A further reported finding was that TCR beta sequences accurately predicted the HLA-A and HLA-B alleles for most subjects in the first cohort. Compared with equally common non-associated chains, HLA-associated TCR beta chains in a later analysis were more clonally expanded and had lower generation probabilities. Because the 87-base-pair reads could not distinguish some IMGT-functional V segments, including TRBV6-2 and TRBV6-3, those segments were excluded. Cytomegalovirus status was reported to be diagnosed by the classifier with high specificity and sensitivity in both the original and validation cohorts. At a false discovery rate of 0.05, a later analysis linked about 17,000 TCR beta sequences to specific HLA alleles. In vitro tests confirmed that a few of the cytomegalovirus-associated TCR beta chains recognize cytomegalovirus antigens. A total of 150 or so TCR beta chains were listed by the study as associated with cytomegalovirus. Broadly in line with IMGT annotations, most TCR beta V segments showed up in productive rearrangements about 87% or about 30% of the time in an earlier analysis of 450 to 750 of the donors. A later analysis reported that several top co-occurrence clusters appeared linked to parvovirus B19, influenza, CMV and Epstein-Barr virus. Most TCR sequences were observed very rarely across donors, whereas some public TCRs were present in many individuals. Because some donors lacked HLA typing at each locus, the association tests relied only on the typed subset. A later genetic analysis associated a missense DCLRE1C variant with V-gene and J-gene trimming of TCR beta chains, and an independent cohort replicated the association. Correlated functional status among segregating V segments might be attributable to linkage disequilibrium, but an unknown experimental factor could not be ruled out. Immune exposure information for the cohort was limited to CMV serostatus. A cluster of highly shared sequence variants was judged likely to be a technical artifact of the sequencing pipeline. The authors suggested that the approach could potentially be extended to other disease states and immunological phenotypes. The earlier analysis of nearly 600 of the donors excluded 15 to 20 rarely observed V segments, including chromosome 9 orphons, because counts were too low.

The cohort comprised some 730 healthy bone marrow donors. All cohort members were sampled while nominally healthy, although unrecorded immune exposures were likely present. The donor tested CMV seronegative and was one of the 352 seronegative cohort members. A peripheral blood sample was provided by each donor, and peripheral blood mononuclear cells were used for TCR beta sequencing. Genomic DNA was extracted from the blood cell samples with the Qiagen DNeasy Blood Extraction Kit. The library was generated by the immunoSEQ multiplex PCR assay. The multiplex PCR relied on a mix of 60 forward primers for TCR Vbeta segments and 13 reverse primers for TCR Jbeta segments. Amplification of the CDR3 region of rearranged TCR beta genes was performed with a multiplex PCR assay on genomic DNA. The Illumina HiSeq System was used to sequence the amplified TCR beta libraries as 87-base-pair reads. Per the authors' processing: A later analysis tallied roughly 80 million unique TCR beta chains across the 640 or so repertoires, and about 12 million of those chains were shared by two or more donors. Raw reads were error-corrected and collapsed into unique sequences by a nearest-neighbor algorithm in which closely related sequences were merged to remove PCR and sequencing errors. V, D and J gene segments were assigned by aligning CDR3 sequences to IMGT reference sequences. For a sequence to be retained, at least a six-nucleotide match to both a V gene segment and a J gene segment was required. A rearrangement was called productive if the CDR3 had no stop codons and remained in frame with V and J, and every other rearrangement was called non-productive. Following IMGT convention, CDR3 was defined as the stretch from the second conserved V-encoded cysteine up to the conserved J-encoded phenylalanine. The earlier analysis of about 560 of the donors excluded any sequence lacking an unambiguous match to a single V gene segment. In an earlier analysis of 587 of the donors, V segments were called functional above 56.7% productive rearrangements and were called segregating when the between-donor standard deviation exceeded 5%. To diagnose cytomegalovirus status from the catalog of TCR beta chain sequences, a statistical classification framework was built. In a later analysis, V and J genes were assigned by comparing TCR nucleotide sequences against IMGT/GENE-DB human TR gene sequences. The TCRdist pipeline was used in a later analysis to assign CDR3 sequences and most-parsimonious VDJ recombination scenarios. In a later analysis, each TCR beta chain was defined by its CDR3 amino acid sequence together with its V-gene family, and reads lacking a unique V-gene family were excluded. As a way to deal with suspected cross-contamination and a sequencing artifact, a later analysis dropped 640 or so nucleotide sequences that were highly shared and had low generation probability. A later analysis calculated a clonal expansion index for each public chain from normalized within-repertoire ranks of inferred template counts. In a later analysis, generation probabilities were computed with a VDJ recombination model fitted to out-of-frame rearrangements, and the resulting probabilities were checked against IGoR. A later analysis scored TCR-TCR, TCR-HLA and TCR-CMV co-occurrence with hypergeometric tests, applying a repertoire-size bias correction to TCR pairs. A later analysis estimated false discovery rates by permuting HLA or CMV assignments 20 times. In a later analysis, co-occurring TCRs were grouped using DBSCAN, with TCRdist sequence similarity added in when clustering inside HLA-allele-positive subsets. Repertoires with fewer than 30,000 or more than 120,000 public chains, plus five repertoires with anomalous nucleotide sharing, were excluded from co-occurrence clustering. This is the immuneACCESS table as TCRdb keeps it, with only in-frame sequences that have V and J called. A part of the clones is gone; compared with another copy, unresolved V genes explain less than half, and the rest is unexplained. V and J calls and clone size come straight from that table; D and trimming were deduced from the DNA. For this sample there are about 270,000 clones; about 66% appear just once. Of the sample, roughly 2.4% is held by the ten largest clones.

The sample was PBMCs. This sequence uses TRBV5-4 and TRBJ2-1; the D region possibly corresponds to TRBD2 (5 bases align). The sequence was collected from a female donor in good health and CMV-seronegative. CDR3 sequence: CASSGLTYNEQFF. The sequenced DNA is TGTGCCAGCAGCGGACTGACCTACAATGAGCAGTTCTTC.